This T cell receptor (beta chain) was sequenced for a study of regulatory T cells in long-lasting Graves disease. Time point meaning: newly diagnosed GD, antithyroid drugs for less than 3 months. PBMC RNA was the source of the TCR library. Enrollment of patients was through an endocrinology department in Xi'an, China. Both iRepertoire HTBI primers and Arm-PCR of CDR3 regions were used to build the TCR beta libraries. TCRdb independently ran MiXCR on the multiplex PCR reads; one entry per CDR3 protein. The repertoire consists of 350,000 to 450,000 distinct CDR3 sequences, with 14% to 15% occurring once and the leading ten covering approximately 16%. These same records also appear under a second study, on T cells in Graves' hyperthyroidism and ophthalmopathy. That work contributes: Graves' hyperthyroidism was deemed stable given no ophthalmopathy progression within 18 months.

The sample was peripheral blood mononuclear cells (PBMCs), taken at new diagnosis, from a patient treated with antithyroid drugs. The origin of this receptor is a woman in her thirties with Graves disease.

Written as DNA, the CDR3 is TGTGCCATCAGAGTGGGAGGCAAGAACACCGGGGAGCTGTTTTTT. Translation gives CAIRVGGKNTGELFF. V and J are TRBV10-3 and TRBJ2-2; possible D gene TRBD2, 6 bases. V shed 6 bases and J shed 1 base, with 12 bases lying between them. The CDR3 is 15 amino acids. CDR1 ENHRY and CDR2 SYGVKD come from the germline V gene.